Included here is one T cell receptor beta chain sequence, with context. Libraries were prepared by immunoSEQ multiplex PCR; TCRdb keeps only in-frame clonotypes and omits some of them. The repertoire has 150,000 to 200,000 clones, about 93% of them found once; the top ten carry 0.067%. V was clipped by 1 base and J by 4 bases, with 13 bases between them. Germline CDR1 and CDR2: LGHNA and YNFKEQ. CDR3 size: 15 residues. The data are from a study of shared clonotypes between healthy human individuals. The chain couples TRBV4-2 to TRBJ1-2, with D uncertain. This TCR was sampled from a woman aged 25 to 39 in good health. Specimen: naive CD4+ T cells sorted from blood. Subset indicated: CD45RA+ positively selected. Written as DNA, the CDR3 is TGTGCCAGCAGCCAAGGAGAGGATCTCATCTATGGCTACACCTTC. Translating it yields CASSQGEDLIYGYTF.